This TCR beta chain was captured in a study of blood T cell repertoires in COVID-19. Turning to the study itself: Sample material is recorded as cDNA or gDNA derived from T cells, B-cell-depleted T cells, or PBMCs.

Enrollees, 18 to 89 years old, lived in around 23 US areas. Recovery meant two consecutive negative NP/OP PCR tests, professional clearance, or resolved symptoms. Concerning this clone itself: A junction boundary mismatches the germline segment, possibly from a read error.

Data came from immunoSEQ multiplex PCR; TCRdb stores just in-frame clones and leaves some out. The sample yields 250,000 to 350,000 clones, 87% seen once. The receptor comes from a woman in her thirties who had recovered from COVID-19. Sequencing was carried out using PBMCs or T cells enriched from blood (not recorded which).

Written as DNA, the CDR3 is TGTGCCAGCAGCCCCGGTCCCTTC. This encodes CASSPGPF. The V call is TRBV12-3 or TRBV12-4, the J call TRBJ1-2; D remains ambiguous. The CDR3 runs 8 residues.